This T cell receptor beta chain was sequenced during a study of T cell responses to AZD1222 COVID-19 vaccine. Study-level points and caveats: Only a handful of AZD1222 recipients, more than 5 in all, had baseline seropositivity. Donor demographics were predominantly white British with a female majority; clonal diversity may be underestimated. Spike was spanned by vaccine-associated CD4 TCRs, which were dominant at 160-218 and 743-854.

A remark on this clone: Its antigen is not identified.

TCRdb's copy holds only in-frame clones and misses some; the assay was immunoSEQ multiplex PCR. Of 100,000 to 140,000 clones listed, around 89% are singletons. The TCR was taken from an adult in good health. The sample was peripheral blood, taken on day 0 of AZD1222 vaccination.

The CDR3 is CASSFGTGAAARSGNTIYF. The CDR3 coding sequence is TGTGCCAGCAGTTTTGGGACAGGGGCCGCAGCTAGGTCTGGAAACACCATATATTTT. The V call is TRBV28, the J call TRBJ1-3; 10 bases are shared with TRBD1. Losses at the gene ends were 3 bases for V and 1 base for J; bases not matched to a gene: 12. Germline CDR1 reads MDHEN; CDR2 reads SYDVKM. The CDR3 is made up of 19 amino acids.